Here is one T cell receptor (beta chain) with its context. In germline, CDR1 is MGHDK, CDR2 SYGVNS. The germline V and J ends were trimmed by 6 bases and 0 bases, with 15 bases remaining between them. This CDR3 contains 15 residues. The data originate from a study of patients and donors after allogeneic stem cell transplantation. TCRdb called the RT-PCR reads again in MiXCR, with one record for every CDR3 protein. Of approximately 160,000 distinct CDR3 sequences in the sample, around 28% were seen once. The source material was blood, either unsorted or a sorted T cell fraction (not recorded which). The genes are TRBV25-1 and TRBJ2-7; unclear D gene. This TCR was recovered from a human donor who was either an allogeneic HSCT recipient or a stem cell or donor lymphocyte infusion donor (not recorded which). It is not recorded whose cells these are; they may come from a transplant donor. The CDR3 loop reads CASSVTTALSYEQYF. The CDR3, as DNA: TGTGCCAGCAGCGTGACCACTGCCCTCTCCTACGAGCAGTACTTC.